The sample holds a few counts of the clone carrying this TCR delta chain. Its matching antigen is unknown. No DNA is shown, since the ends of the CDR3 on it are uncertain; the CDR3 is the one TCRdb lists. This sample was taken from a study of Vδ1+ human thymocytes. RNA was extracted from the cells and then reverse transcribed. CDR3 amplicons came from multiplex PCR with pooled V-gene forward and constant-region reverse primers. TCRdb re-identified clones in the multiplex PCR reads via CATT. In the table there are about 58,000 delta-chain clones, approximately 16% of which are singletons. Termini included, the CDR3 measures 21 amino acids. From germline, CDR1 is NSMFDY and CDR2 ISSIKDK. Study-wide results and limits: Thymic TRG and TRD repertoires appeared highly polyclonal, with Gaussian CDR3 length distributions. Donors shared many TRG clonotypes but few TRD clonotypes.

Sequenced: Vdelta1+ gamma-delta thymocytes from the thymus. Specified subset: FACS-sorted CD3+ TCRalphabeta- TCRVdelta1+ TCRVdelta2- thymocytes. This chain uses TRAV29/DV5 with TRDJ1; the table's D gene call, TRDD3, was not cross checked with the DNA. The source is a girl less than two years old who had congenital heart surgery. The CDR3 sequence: CSVLLCSKPLLGDTRGDKLIF.